The rows below give T cell receptor beta chains drawn from one sample of a study of blood T cell repertoires in COVID-19. This table comes from immunoSEQ multiplex PCR, and its TCRdb copy is limited to in-frame clones, with some not included. In the table there are 150,000 or so clones, around 86% of which are singletons. Sequencing was performed on peripheral blood. The receptors were sampled from a man between 18 and 35 years old with acute or convalescent COVID-19. CDR3s include the opening cysteine and the closing phenylalanine or tryptophan. Each record gives: clone size, V gene, J gene, D gene, CDR3 protein, CDR3 DNA. The D gene is left open where the match is weak. Clone size appears in some rows only: once, few, many, or a class for an expanded clone.

clone_size: -
v_call: TRBV7-9
j_call: TRBJ1-1
d_call: TRBD1
cdr3_aa: CASSLASTGVSVEAFF
cdr3_nt: TGTGCCAGCAGCTTAGCATCTACAGGGGTTTCGGTTGAAGCTTTCTTT

clone_size: once
v_call: TRBV28
j_call: TRBJ1-1
d_call: TRBD1
cdr3_aa: CASSSGTATNTEAFF
cdr3_nt: TGTGCCAGCAGTTCCGGGACAGCTACAAACACTGAAGCTTTCTTT

clone_size: few
v_call: TRBV19
j_call: TRBJ1-2
d_call: TRBD1
cdr3_aa: CASREGTVLGYTF
cdr3_nt: TGTGCCAGTAGGGAAGGGACAGTTCTGGGCTACACCTTC

clone_size: -
v_call: TRBV7-2
j_call: TRBJ2-5
d_call: TRBD2
cdr3_aa: CASSRGLAGARETQYF
cdr3_nt: TGTGCCAGCAGCAGGGGACTAGCGGGGGCCAGGGAGACCCAGTACTTC

clone_size: -
v_call: TRBV5-4
j_call: TRBJ1-3
d_call: TRBD1
cdr3_aa: CASSSYRGSSGNTIYF
cdr3_nt: TGTGCCAGCAGCAGCTACAGGGGCAGCTCTGGAAACACCATATATTTT

clone_size: -
v_call: TRBV6-6
j_call: TRBJ2-1
d_call: TRBD2
cdr3_aa: CASSPSGTSGGAQNEQFF
cdr3_nt: TGTGCCAGCAGTCCCTCCGGGACTAGCGGGGGGGCCCAGAATGAGCAGTTCTTC

clone_size: -
v_call: TRBV6-2/TRBV6-3
j_call: TRBJ2-6
d_call: -
cdr3_aa: CASSLASGANVLTF
cdr3_nt: TGTGCCAGCAGCCTGGCCTCTGGGGCCAACGTCCTGACTTTC

clone_size: -
v_call: TRBV19
j_call: TRBJ1-3
d_call: -
cdr3_aa: CASSIDFSSGNTIYF
cdr3_nt: TGTGCCAGTAGTATAGATTTCTCCTCTGGAAACACCATATATTTT

clone_size: -
v_call: TRBV2
j_call: TRBJ2-5
d_call: TRBD1
cdr3_aa: CASSRTGMETQYF
cdr3_nt: TGTGCCAGCAGCCGGACAGGGATGGAGACCCAGTACTTC

clone_size: -
v_call: TRBV11-2
j_call: TRBJ2-5
d_call: TRBD2
cdr3_aa: CASSLDGGGFVRTQYF
cdr3_nt: TGTGCCAGCAGCCTCGACGGCGGGGGATTCGTTAGGACCCAGTACTTC

clone_size: -
v_call: TRBV5-1
j_call: TRBJ1-2
d_call: -
cdr3_aa: CASSLGSLYGGYGYTF
cdr3_nt: TGCGCCAGCAGCTTGGGGTCCCTCTACGGGGGTTATGGCTACACCTTC

clone_size: -
v_call: TRBV6-5
j_call: TRBJ1-1
d_call: -
cdr3_aa: CASQAVGTEAFF
cdr3_nt: TGTGCCAGCCAGGCCGTTGGCACTGAAGCTTTCTTT

clone_size: -
v_call: TRBV2
j_call: TRBJ1-2
d_call: -
cdr3_aa: CARRETNGYTF
cdr3_nt: TGTGCCCGACGGGAGACGAATGGCTACACCTTC

clone_size: -
v_call: TRBV7-3
j_call: TRBJ1-3
d_call: -
cdr3_aa: CASSPGSGNTIYF
cdr3_nt: TGTGCCAGCAGCCCCGGCTCTGGAAACACCATATATTTT

clone_size: -
v_call: TRBV9
j_call: TRBJ1-1
d_call: -
cdr3_aa: CASSVGLMNTEAFF
cdr3_nt: TGTGCCAGCAGCGTAGGACTCATGAACACTGAAGCTTTCTTT

clone_size: few
v_call: TRBV5-4
j_call: TRBJ1-2
d_call: -
cdr3_aa: CASSSSDVYGYTF
cdr3_nt: TGTGCCAGCAGCTCCTCAGATGTATATGGCTACACCTTC

clone_size: -
v_call: TRBV9
j_call: TRBJ2-3
d_call: TRBD2
cdr3_aa: CASSFREGRGTDTQYF
cdr3_nt: TGTGCCAGCAGCTTCCGGGAGGGCAGGGGCACAGATACGCAGTATTTT

clone_size: -
v_call: TRBV6-1
j_call: TRBJ2-2
d_call: TRBD2
cdr3_aa: CASSDRWSSGGLNTGELFF
cdr3_nt: TGTGCCAGCAGTGATCGTTGGTCTAGCGGGGGCCTGAACACCGGGGAGCTGTTTTTT

clone_size: few
v_call: TRBV5-8
j_call: TRBJ1-1
d_call: TRBD1
cdr3_aa: CASSLEGQLNTEAFF
cdr3_nt: TGTGCCAGCAGCTTGGAGGGACAGTTGAACACTGAAGCTTTCTTT

clone_size: -
v_call: TRBV15
j_call: TRBJ2-1
d_call: -
cdr3_aa: CATSSPLGHNEQFF
cdr3_nt: TGTGCCACCAGCAGTCCCCTGGGGCACAATGAGCAGTTCTTC

clone_size: -
v_call: TRBV3-1/TRBV3-2
j_call: TRBJ2-1
d_call: TRBD2
cdr3_aa: CASSPALTGGARNEQFF
cdr3_nt: TGTGCCAGCAGCCCCGCTCTTACCGGGGGGGCAAGGAATGAGCAGTTCTTC

clone_size: -
v_call: TRBV6-5
j_call: TRBJ1-2
d_call: -
cdr3_aa: CASRLGLNPYYGYTF
cdr3_nt: TGTGCCAGCAGGCTCGGACTGAACCCCTACTATGGCTACACCTTC

clone_size: few
v_call: TRBV27
j_call: TRBJ1-3
d_call: TRBD1
cdr3_aa: CASSLTQGAGNTIYF
cdr3_nt: TGTGCCAGCAGTTTGACACAGGGGGCAGGAAACACCATATATTTT

clone_size: -
v_call: TRBV3-1/TRBV3-2
j_call: TRBJ2-5
d_call: TRBD2
cdr3_aa: CASSPVGAASGEETQYF
cdr3_nt: TGTGCCAGCAGCCCGGTGGGGGCGGCTAGCGGGGAAGAGACCCAGTACTTC

clone_size: -
v_call: TRBV30
j_call: TRBJ2-3
d_call: TRBD1
cdr3_aa: CAWSVGQGSDTQYF
cdr3_nt: TGTGCCTGGAGTGTGGGACAGGGGTCAGATACGCAGTATTTT

clone_size: -
v_call: TRBV24-1
j_call: TRBJ2-3
d_call: -
cdr3_aa: CATSDLHGRGGTDTQYF
cdr3_nt: TGTGCCACCAGTGATTTGCATGGCAGGGGGGGCACAGATACGCAGTATTTT

clone_size: -
v_call: TRBV3-1/TRBV3-2
j_call: TRBJ1-1
d_call: -
cdr3_aa: CASSQDTGVTEAFF
cdr3_nt: TGTGCCAGCAGCCAAGATACGGGGGTTACTGAAGCTTTCTTT

clone_size: -
v_call: TRBV7-6
j_call: TRBJ1-2
d_call: TRBD1
cdr3_aa: CASSLETSGTGDNYGYTF
cdr3_nt: TGTGCCAGCAGCTTAGAAACTTCCGGGACAGGAGATAACTATGGCTACACCTTC

clone_size: -
v_call: TRBV30
j_call: TRBJ2-1
d_call: TRBD2
cdr3_aa: CAWSNGLAGGYNEQFF
cdr3_nt: TGTGCCTGGAGTAATGGCCTAGCGGGGGGATACAATGAGCAGTTCTTC

clone_size: -
v_call: TRBV7-3
j_call: TRBJ2-1
d_call: TRBD2
cdr3_aa: CASSKTSGNEQFF
cdr3_nt: TGTGCCAGCAGTAAAACTAGCGGCAATGAGCAGTTCTTC

clone_size: -
v_call: TRBV10-2
j_call: TRBJ2-2
d_call: -
cdr3_aa: CASSEGWAWLFF
cdr3_nt: TGCGCCAGCAGTGAGGGGTGGGCCTGGCTGTTTTTT

clone_size: -
v_call: TRBV6-5
j_call: TRBJ1-1
d_call: TRBD1
cdr3_aa: CASRDRGGNTEAFF
cdr3_nt: TGTGCCAGCAGGGACAGGGGGGGTAACACTGAAGCTTTCTTT

clone_size: -
v_call: TRBV19
j_call: TRBJ1-1
d_call: -
cdr3_aa: CASSTGNTEAFF
cdr3_nt: TGTGCCAGTAGTACGGGGAACACTGAAGCTTTCTTT

clone_size: few
v_call: TRBV30
j_call: TRBJ1-3
d_call: -
cdr3_aa: CAWTYGRGGNTIYF
cdr3_nt: TGTGCCTGGACCTACGGCAGGGGAGGAAACACCATATATTTT

clone_size: -
v_call: TRBV7-9
j_call: TRBJ2-1
d_call: TRBD2
cdr3_aa: CASSLSSGTYNEQFF
cdr3_nt: TGTGCCAGCAGTCTCTCTAGCGGGACTTACAATGAGCAGTTCTTC

clone_size: -
v_call: TRBV30
j_call: TRBJ1-1
d_call: TRBD1
cdr3_aa: CAWSALRTGRGRDTEAFF
cdr3_nt: TGTGCCTGGAGCGCCTTAAGGACAGGGAGGGGGCGGGACACTGAAGCTTTCTTT

clone_size: -
v_call: TRBV5-1
j_call: TRBJ2-7
d_call: TRBD1
cdr3_aa: CASRTGVSNEQYF
cdr3_nt: TGCGCCAGCAGGACAGGGGTTTCTAACGAGCAGTACTTC

clone_size: -
v_call: TRBV2
j_call: TRBJ1-5
d_call: TRBD1
cdr3_aa: CASRYPGTGNQPQHF
cdr3_nt: TGTGCCAGCAGGTACCCCGGGACAGGTAATCAGCCCCAGCATTTT

clone_size: -
v_call: TRBV6-5
j_call: TRBJ1-3
d_call: -
cdr3_aa: CASTRVSGNTIYF
cdr3_nt: TGTGCCAGCACTCGGGTCTCTGGAAACACCATATATTTT

clone_size: -
v_call: TRBV5-8
j_call: TRBJ2-3
d_call: -
cdr3_aa: CASPRVDTQYF
cdr3_nt: TGTGCCAGCCCGCGGGTGGATACGCAGTATTTT

clone_size: -
v_call: TRBV28
j_call: TRBJ1-5
d_call: -
cdr3_aa: CATAGAGEQPQHF
cdr3_nt: TGTGCCACCGCGGGGGCAGGGGAACAGCCCCAGCATTTT

clone_size: -
v_call: TRBV11-2
j_call: TRBJ1-3
d_call: TRBD1
cdr3_aa: CASSLATGRNTIYF
cdr3_nt: TGTGCCAGCAGCTTAGCGACAGGGAGAAACACCATATATTTT

clone_size: -
v_call: TRBV12-5
j_call: TRBJ2-7
d_call: TRBD1
cdr3_aa: CASGRGQGGSYF
cdr3_nt: TGTGCTAGTGGTCGCGGACAGGGGGGCAGTTACTTC